This T cell receptor beta chain was sequenced during a study of CD8 T cells in Susac syndrome. 0.5 to 1 ug RNA was reverse transcribed with random hexamers. Each CDR3 protein is one row after TCRdb ran MiXCR on the immunoSEQ multiplex PCR reads. Among some 250,000 distinct CDR3 sequences listed, about 96% were seen once. The CDR3 is made up of 13 amino acids. As to this clonotype: Compared with germline, one end of the junction differs, possibly owing to a read error.

The material sequenced was CD4+ T cells from PBMCs. This sequence was found in a human donor with Susac syndrome. This chain links TRBV12-3 or TRBV12-4 with TRBJ2-5; D uncertain. Here the CDR3 reads CASSLGTGETQYF. Here the CDR3 DNA reads TGTGCCAGCAGCTTAGGAACGGGAGAGACCCAGTACTTC.